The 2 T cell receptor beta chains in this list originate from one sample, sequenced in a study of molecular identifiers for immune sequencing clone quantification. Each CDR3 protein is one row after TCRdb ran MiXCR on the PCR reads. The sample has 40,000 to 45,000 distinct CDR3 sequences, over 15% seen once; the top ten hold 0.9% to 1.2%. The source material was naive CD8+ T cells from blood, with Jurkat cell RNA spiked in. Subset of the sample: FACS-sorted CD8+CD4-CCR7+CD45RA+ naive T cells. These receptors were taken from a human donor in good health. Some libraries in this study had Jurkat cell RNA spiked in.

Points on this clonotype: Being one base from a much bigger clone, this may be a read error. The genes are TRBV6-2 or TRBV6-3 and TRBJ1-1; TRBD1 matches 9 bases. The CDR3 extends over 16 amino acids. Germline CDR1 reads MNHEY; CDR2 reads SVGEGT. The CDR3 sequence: CASNSTPGQGFTVAFF. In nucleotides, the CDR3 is TGTGCCAGCAATTCAACCCCGGGACAGGGATTCACTGTAGCTTTCTTT.

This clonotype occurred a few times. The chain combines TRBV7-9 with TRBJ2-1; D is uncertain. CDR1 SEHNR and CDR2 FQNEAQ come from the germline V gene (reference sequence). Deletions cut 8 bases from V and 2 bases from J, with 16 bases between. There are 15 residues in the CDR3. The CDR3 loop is CASHRYSAPYNEQFF. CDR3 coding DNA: TGTGCCAGCCATAGGTACAGCGCACCCTACAATGAGCAGTTCTTC.